This T cell receptor (beta chain) was recovered during a study of response to subunit inactivated influenza vaccine. Study-level points and caveats: Only a handful of new T cells, the authors suggested, are recruited with each seasonal influenza vaccination.

MiXCR was run by TCRdb on the RT-PCR reads, yielding one entry per CDR3 protein. The table has approximately 310,000 distinct CDR3 sequences, 20% to 25% seen once. As for this clonotype: What it binds is unknown.

V was shortened by 6 bases and J by 7 bases, with 22 bases between the two germline ends. The CDR3 loop spans 16 amino acids. CDR1 is MDHEN, CDR2 SYDVKM, per germline. Sequenced here: PBMCs from blood, sampled about 19 months after vaccination. The J gene is TRBJ2-1, the V gene TRBV28; tentative D call: TRBD2 (5 bases). The TCR was taken from a man aged 50 to 69 who received an inactivated influenza vaccine. DNA for the CDR3: TGTGCCAGCAGCACCCGTAGGGAAAACCCGGGGAATGAGCAGTTCTTC. Translated, it gives CASSTRRENPGNEQFF.